This T cell receptor beta chain was obtained from a study of T cell repertoires in cytomegalovirus infection (dated by TCRdb to between 2018 and 2021). At the level of the whole study: The peptide stimulations were aimed at well-studied HLA-B-restricted epitopes as well as recently identified HLA-C-restricted CMV epitopes, whose presentation resists viral immunomodulation. Because public TCR beta signatures pointed to carriage of CMV infection together with the matching HLA type, the HLA type of each donor mattered for the analysis. The research as a whole found: Carriers of CMV infection plus the relevant HLA type were discriminated by the cumulative frequency of public TCR beta family members in the study cohort and in an independent approximately 400-donor cohort. The ex vivo response was dominated by HLA-C-restricted CMV-specific TCR beta clonotypes, which also provided the single most frequent clonotype in two of eight donors.

Interpreted using the paper, the treatment or condition label stands for: in vitro stimulation with specific CMV peptide epitopes to enrich CMV-specific T cells. Sequencing relied on an Illumina HiSeq 1500. TCRdb ran its own pipeline on the public reads, namely fastp trimming at Q25 and MiXCR clone calling, and kept in-frame beta chains. Every entry covers one CDR3 protein and lists the most common genes and DNA from its rows. This sample has some 800,000 distinct CDR3 sequences in its table, and 25% to 30% of those were observed once. The leading ten clones occupy around 13% of the sample. Taken from the germline V gene, the CDR1 and CDR2 loops are MDHEN and SYDVKM. A distance of 7 bases separates the germline ends of V and J, which lose 1 base and 3 bases respectively. From the cysteine up to the phenylalanine, the CDR3 has a length of 14 residues. Solely the CDR3 DNA is kept, with 42 bases framed from the first base.

Turning to this clonotype: It lacks a known antigen. Per-base quality was not reported, and no clone a single base away is much larger than it.

This TCR derives from a human donor in good health (CMV status not recorded). Some clones in this sample may be carry-over from other donors' samples. The input for sequencing was cultured CD8+ T cells from PBMCs, taken from culture after CMV antigen stimulation. The sequence links TRBV28 to TRBJ1-5, with the D gene uncertain. The DNA sequence follows: TGTGCCAGCAGTTTATACAGCCTCAATCAGCCCCAGCATTTT. Its product reads: CASSLYSLNQPQHF. When the CDR3 is completed using the reference TRBV28 and TRBJ1-5 genes on either side, the full variable domain is DVKVTQSSRYLVKRTGEKVFLECVQDMDHENMFWYRQDPGLGLRLIYFSYDVKMKEKGDIPEGYSVSREKKERFSLILESASTNQTSMYLCASSLYSLNQPQHFGDGTRLSIL.